This T cell receptor beta chain was recorded in a study of pediatric ulcerative colitis. Study-level information: Six or seven patients showed pancolitis and two showed left-sided colitis.

The CDR3 sequence is 13 residues long. Germline CDR1 MRHNA, CDR2 SNTAGT. The junction had 4 bases not matched to a gene; V was cut back by 3 bases and J by 8 bases. In regard to this clone: What it recognizes is unknown.

Broader study findings: Acute severe colitis showed lower rectal diversity from clonal expansions.

One to two pinch biopsies were taken from the rectum during colonoscopy. TCRdb's copy holds only in-frame clones and misses some; the assay was immunoSEQ multiplex PCR. There are some 37,000 clones in the sample; about three quarters occur only once, and approximately 0.74% lies in the top ten. This clonotype was sampled from a boy between 10 and 17 years old with moderate ulcerative colitis. Input material: gut tissue. The V and J genes are TRBV6-4 and TRBJ1-2, with 9 bases lining up with TRBD1. The CDR3 sequence is CASSEQGAEGYTF. CDR3 sequence (DNA): TGTGCCAGCAGTGAACAGGGGGCAGAAGGCTACACCTTC.